Each of the 20 T cell receptor beta chains below was sequenced from the same sample in a study of cytomegalovirus exposure and HLA in healthy donors. The primer mix had 60 Vbeta and 13 Jbeta primers. Method: immunoSEQ multiplex PCR; TCRdb's copy keeps in-frame clones and lacks some. Of more than 130,000 clones listed, around 77% were seen once; the top ten hold more than 4.5%. Source material: PBMCs. These receptors originate from a woman between 50 and 59 years old in good health and CMV-seronegative.

This chain links TRBV7-6 with TRBJ1-6; 8 bases align to TRBD1. The junction had 11 bases not matched to a gene; V was cut back by 5 bases and J by 5 bases. There are 17 residues in the CDR3. From germline, CDR1 is SGHVS and CDR2 FNYEAQ. The CDR3 nucleotides are TGTGCCAGCAGCCCTCTCGGAACGACAGGGGATAATTCACCCCTCCACTTT. Its translation: CASSPLGTTGDNSPLHF.

To note about this clone: At one of its ends the junction is not consistent with the germline gene, which may arise from a read error. J is TRBJ2-3 and V is TRBV7-7; TRBD1 matches at 7 bases. Germline lookup yields CDR1 SSHAT and CDR2 FNYEAQ (reference sequence). The CDR3 covers 15 residues. CDR3 bases: TGTGCTAGCAGCTTAGGGGGACAGAACACAGATACGCAGTATTTT. Protein sequence: CASSLGGQNTDTQYF.

CDR3 nucleotides: TGCGCCAGCAGCCAAGTGCCAGGGAATGGCTACACCTTC. This gives the protein CASSQVPGNGYTF. The rearrangement links TRBV4-1 to TRBJ1-2; possible D gene TRBD1, 5 bases. This CDR3 spans 13 amino acids. V gave up 1 base and J gave up 6 bases, with 9 bases separating them. CDR1 MGHRA and CDR2 YSYEKL come from the germline V gene.

This clone was counted only a few times. This rearrangement joins TRBV7-6 to TRBJ1-1; 7 bases fit TRBD1. CDR3 length: 12 amino acids. Germline-derived CDR1 and CDR2 are SGHVS and FNYEAQ. V lost 5 bases, J lost 11 bases, and 8 bases stayed unmatched. DNA of the CDR3: TGTGCCAGCAGCCCCGACAGGGTTAACGCTTTCTTT. Protein: CASSPDRVNAFF.

The chain carries TRBV15 and TRBJ2-5, with a weak D call TRBD2 (5 bases). CDR1 LNHNV and CDR2 YYDKDF come from the germline V gene (reference sequence). This CDR3 spans 15 amino acids. V lost 3 bases and J lost 5, with 16 bases in between. In nucleotides, the CDR3 is TGTGCCACCAGCAGGTCAGCGGTCGTTTCGGAGACCCAGTACTTC. This sequence encodes CATSRSAVVSETQYF.

The table lists this clone with a few counts. The chain uses TRBV5-5 and TRBJ1-4; D uncertain. Trimming stripped 1 base from V and 4 bases from J, with 17 bases between. The germline gives CDR1 SGHKS, CDR2 YYEKEE (reference sequence). The CDR3 contains 17 residues. The CDR3 nucleotides are TGTGCCAGCAGCTTGAGGGTACGGAGGTCAGATAATGAAAAACTGTTTTTT. Amino acid sequence: CASSLRVRRSDNEKLFF.

This clone was found a few times. The chain carries TRBV10-3 and TRBJ2-2, with TRBD2 matching over 7 bases. Germline CDR1 is ENHRY and CDR2 is SYGVKD. This CDR3 spans 15 amino acids. Trimming cost V 11 bases and J 3 bases; bases outside gene matches: 12. CDR3 nucleotide sequence: TGTGCCTCCTGGGCGGGACTAAGGGACACCGGGGAGCTGTTTTTT. Encoded protein: CASWAGLRDTGELFF.

This chain joins TRBV2 and TRBJ1-5; 7 nucleotides line up with TRBD1. Losses at the gene ends were 6 bases for V and 3 bases for J; bases not matched to a gene: 5. The CDR3 has 14 residues. CDR1 and CDR2 from the germline V gene are SNHLY and FYNNEI. The CDR3 DNA follows: TGTGCCAGCAGCCGGGACAGTATCAATCAGCCCCAGCATTTT. The encoded protein is CASSRDSINQPQHF.

A single count supports this clone. CDR3 residues: CASSVGTGGLYEQFF. Here the CDR3 DNA reads TGTGCCAGCAGTGTCGGGACAGGGGGGTTGTATGAGCAGTTCTTC. The gene calls are TRBV2 and TRBJ2-1, with TRBD1 matching over 11 bases. The V segment lost 4 bases and the J segment 8 bases; nucleotides outside the gene matches: 7. This CDR3 contains 15 residues. Per the germline V gene, CDR1 is SNHLY and CDR2 is FYNNEI.

This chain connects TRBV27 to TRBJ2-1; 8 bases fit TRBD2. The CDR3 runs to 12 residues. The ends lost 7 bases at V and 7 bases at J; junction bases unmatched: 3. The germline CDR1 and CDR2 sequences are MNHEY and SMNVEV (reference sequence). CDR3 amino acids: CASTSGGNEQFF. CDR3 DNA sequence: TGTGCCAGCACTTCGGGGGGGAATGAGCAGTTCTTC.

The chain combines TRBV25-1 with TRBJ2-1; TRBD2 matches 15 bases. Germline CDR1 is MGHDK and CDR2 is SYGVNS. Trimming took 1 base from V and 7 from J; bases not matched to a gene: 2. CDR3 size: 16 residues. The CDR3 is CASSEWTSGGGNEQFF. The CDR3 nucleotides are TGTGCCAGCAGTGAATGGACTAGCGGGGGGGGGAATGAGCAGTTCTTC.

The chain is built from TRBV5-1 and TRBJ2-7; 9 bases align to TRBD1. The J segment lost 6 bases and the V segment lost 0 bases, leaving 7 bases of the junction unmatched. CDR1 and CDR2 (germline): SGHRS, YFSETQ. This CDR3 comprises 15 residues. DNA of the CDR3: TGCGCCAGCAGCTTGGCCCGGGACAGGGTGGGCGAGCAGTACTTC. It encodes CASSLARDRVGEQYF.

The V and J genes are TRBV28 and TRBJ1-5; TRBD1 might be the D (6 bases). Trimming shortened V by 8 bases and J by 3 bases, and 11 bases separated the two germline ends. The CDR3 contains 13 residues. In germline, CDR1 is MDHEN, CDR2 SYDVKM. Written as DNA, the CDR3 is TGTGCCAGCTGGACAGCACTCAATCAGCCCCAGCATTTT. This sequence encodes CASWTALNQPQHF.

This chain uses TRBV6-5 with TRBJ2-5; D not resolved. V was cut by 3 bases and J by 4 bases, with 15 bases left in between. The CDR3 extends over 15 amino acids. Germline V gene data show CDR1 as MNHEY and CDR2 as SVGAGI. The CDR3 region has the DNA TGTGCCAGCAGTTATCGTTACACCTGGGCAGAGACCCAGTACTTC. Its protein product is CASSYRYTWAETQYF.

The DNA of the CDR3 is TGTGCCAGCAAGGACACCCGCCCCTACAATGAGCAGTTCTTC. Its translation: CASKDTRPYNEQFF. The rearrangement links TRBV28 to TRBJ2-1, with D perhaps matching TRBD1 (5 bases). The V end lost 7 bases, the J end lost 2 bases, and 12 bases lay between the germline ends. CDR1 and CDR2 from the germline V gene are MDHEN and SYDVKM. The CDR3 extends over 14 amino acids. Filled out from reference TRBV28 and TRBJ2-1, the complete variable domain reads DVKVTQSSRYLVKRTGEKVFLECVQDMDHENMFWYRQDPGLGLRLIYFSYDVKMKEKGDIPEGYSVSREKKERFSLILESASTNQTSMYLCASKDTRPYNEQFFGPGTRLTVL.

The rearrangement joins TRBV19 to TRBJ2-3; TRBD2 agrees at 14 bases. From germline, CDR1 is LNHDA and CDR2 SQIVND (reference sequence). V dropped 6 bases and J dropped 9; count of bases not matched to a gene: 5. This CDR3 is 14 amino acids long. Here the CDR3 reads CASRLTSGGGTQYF. The CDR3 nucleotides are TGTGCCAGTAGACTGACTAGCGGGGGGGGCACGCAGTATTTT.

J is TRBJ2-3 and V is TRBV28; no clear D gene. V shed 3 bases and J shed 1 base, with 8 bases lying between them. CDR1 is MDHEN and CDR2 is SYDVKM in the germline V gene. The CDR3 has 14 residues. CDR3 nucleotides: TGTGCCAGCAGTTTTCCAGGTCGCACAGATACGCAGTATTTT. Amino acid sequence: CASSFPGRTDTQYF.

This clone was detected ten times or more. The chain is built from TRBV6-4 and TRBJ2-5; 10 bases are a match to TRBD2. CDR3 length: 15 residues. The trim removed 3 bases at V and 5 bases at J, leaving 6 bases unmatched. The germline gives CDR1 MRHNA, CDR2 SNTAGT. CDR3 DNA sequence: TGTGCCAGCAGTGATGGAGCGGGGGGGCTTGAGACCCAGTACTTC. It translates to CASSDGAGGLETQYF.

The genes are TRBV7-9 and TRBJ2-7; 9 bases fit TRBD2. The CDR3 is 17 residues long. With V trimmed by 5 bases and J by 2 bases, 13 bases remained unmatched. CDR1 is SEHNR and CDR2 is FQNEAQ in the germline V gene (reference sequence). CDR3 amino acids: CASSRPPRGGGAYEQYF. In DNA form, the CDR3 reads TGTGCCAGCAGCCGCCCTCCGCGGGGCGGGGGGGCCTACGAGCAGTACTTC.

This clone occurred a few times. V usage is TRBV5-4 and J usage is TRBJ2-3, with 12 bases identical to TRBD2. The CDR3 spans 17 residues. Germline CDR1 reads SGHNT; CDR2 reads YYREEE (reference sequence). The V and J ends lost 4 bases and 2 bases, in that order; junction bases with no gene match: 8. The CDR3 DNA sequence: TGTGCCAGCAGCCGGGCTAGCGGGGGGGGCCACACAGATACGCAGTATTTT. This codes for CASSRASGGGHTDTQYF. The whole variable domain, filled in from reference TRBV5-4 and TRBJ2-3, reads ETGVTQSPTHLIKTRGQQVTLRCSSQSGHNTVSWYQQALGQGPQFIFQYYREEENGRGNFPPRFSGLQFPNYSSELNVNALELDDSALYLCASSRASGGGHTDTQYFGPGTRLTVL.